What follows describes a single TCR beta chain. This record belongs to a study of cytotoxic CD8 clonotypes in ibrutinib-treated CLL. This table comes from immunoSEQ multiplex PCR, and its TCRdb copy is limited to in-frame clones, with some not included. The profile shows some 27,000 clones, 57% of them singletons. The CDR3 is 19 amino acids. The ends were cut back, 1 base at V and 3 bases at J, with 25 bases in the middle. Germline V gene sequence: CDR1 SGHAT, CDR2 FQNNGV. Sequencing was performed on PBMCs, taken before ibrutinib treatment. This receptor was taken from a human donor with chronic lymphocytic leukemia. The J gene is TRBJ2-7, the V gene TRBV11-2; D is possibly TRBD2 (5 bases). The CDR3 coding sequence is TGTGCCAGCAGCTTAGCTCTCCTGGGTTGGCAGCGGAGCAACTACGAGCAGTACTTC. Protein product: CASSLALLGWQRSNYEQYF.